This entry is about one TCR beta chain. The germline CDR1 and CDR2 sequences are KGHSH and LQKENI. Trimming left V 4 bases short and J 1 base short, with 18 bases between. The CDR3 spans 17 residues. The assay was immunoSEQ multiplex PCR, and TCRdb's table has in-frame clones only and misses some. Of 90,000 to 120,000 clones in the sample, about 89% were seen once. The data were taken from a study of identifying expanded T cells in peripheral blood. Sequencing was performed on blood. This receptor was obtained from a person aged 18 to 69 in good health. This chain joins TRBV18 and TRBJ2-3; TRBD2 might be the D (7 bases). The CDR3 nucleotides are TGTGCCAGCTCACTTCAATGGGGGGGCGTTGGCACAGATACGCAGTATTTT. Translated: CASSLQWGGVGTDTQYF.